This T cell receptor beta chain was documented in a study of OX40 agonist ivuxolimab in advanced cancers. Method: immunoSEQ multiplex PCR; TCRdb's copy keeps in-frame clones and lacks some. The profile shows fewer than 55,000 clones, over 70% of them singletons. Patients were excluded for autoimmune disease history or systemic immunosuppression. The CDR3 contains 15 residues. Germline V gene lookup returns CDR1 SGHRS and CDR2 YFSETQ. V lost 4 bases and J lost 4, with 18 bases in between. The source was CD4+ or CD8+ T cells sorted from blood, collected in a trial of the OX40 agonist ivuxolimab. The origin of this receptor is an adult with an advanced solid tumor such as melanoma, head and neck, liver or kidney cancer. The genes are TRBV5-1 and TRBJ2-7; TRBD1 might be the D (6 bases). CDR3 amino acids: CASSTAPGTQYEQYF. CDR3 nucleotides: TGCGCCAGCAGCACCGCGCCCGGGACACAGTACGAGCAGTACTTC. The variable domain in full, completed from reference TRBV5-1 and TRBJ2-7, reads KAGVTQTPRYLIKTRGQQVTLSCSPISGHRSVSWYQQTPGQGLQFLFEYFSETQRNKGNFPGRFSGRQFSNSRSEMNVSTLELGDSALYLCASSTAPGTQYEQYFGPGTRLTVT.